These 8 T cell receptor beta chains share one sample of origin, sequenced in a study of blood T cell repertoires in COVID-19. Method: immunoSEQ multiplex PCR; TCRdb's copy keeps in-frame clones and lacks some. Of about 400,000 clones in the sample, about 85% are singletons; the top ten hold approximately 2%. Source material: PBMCs or T cells enriched from blood (not recorded which). These receptors were collected from a woman under 30 with acute COVID-19.

The rearrangement uses TRBV7-2 and TRBJ2-6; D may be TRBD1 (5 bases). V lost 3 bases and J 0 bases, leaving 9 bases between the germline ends. CDR3 length: 16 amino acids. Germline values: CDR1 SGHTA, CDR2 FQGNSA. The CDR3 here is CASSFGAHSGANVLTF. For the CDR3, the DNA is TGTGCCAGCAGCTTTGGGGCCCACTCTGGGGCCAACGTCCTGACTTTC.

V is TRBV3-1 (or the pseudogene TRBV3-2) and J is TRBJ1-1; perhaps TRBD1 as D (5 bases). V lost 2 bases and J lost 6, with 16 bases in between. Germline assignment: CDR1 LGHDT and CDR2 YNNKEL (reference sequence). The length of the CDR3 is 15 residues. CDR3 DNA sequence: TGTGCCAGCAGCCAACGTCCAGCAGGGATCGCTGAAGCTTTCTTT. Amino acids: CASSQRPAGIAEAFF.

CDR3 coding DNA: TGTGCCAGCAGCCTGGGGACAGGGCCAGCCTACAATGAGCAGTTCTTC. It encodes CASSLGTGPAYNEQFF. This chain uses TRBV5-4 with TRBJ2-1; TRBD1 agrees at 9 bases. The length of the CDR3 is 16 residues. The junction had 7 bases not matched to a gene; V was cut back by 4 bases and J by 2 bases. Germline CDR1 and CDR2: SGHNT and YYREEE (reference sequence).

The chain is built from TRBV2 and TRBJ2-3, with 9 nucleotides matching TRBD1. This CDR3 region has 15 residues. J lost 3 bases, V lost 6 bases, and 7 bases had no gene match. CDR1 SNHLY and CDR2 FYNNEI come from the germline V gene. For the CDR3, the DNA is TGTGCCAGCAGATCCGGGACAGGGTTGACAGATACGCAGTATTTT. It yields the protein CASRSGTGLTDTQYF.

This clone has more than one count but fewer than ten. This rearrangement joins TRBV7-8 to TRBJ2-5; a possible D gene is TRBD2 (7 bases). Looked up from germline, CDR1 is SGHVS and CDR2 is FQNEAQ. V was shortened by 1 base and J by 5 bases, with 11 bases between the two germline ends. The length of the CDR3 is 14 residues. CDR3 in amino acids: CASSLGEGGETQYF. DNA of the CDR3: TGTGCCAGCAGCTTAGGAGAGGGGGGGGAGACCCAGTACTTC.

This clone was counted between two and nine times. The chain uses TRBV5-4 and TRBJ1-2, with 11 bases lining up with TRBD1. The CDR3 spans 14 residues. With 3 bases clipped from V and 8 bases from J, the junction kept 6 bases outside the gene matches. The V gene's germline CDR1 is SGHNT and CDR2 YYREEE (reference sequence). Here the CDR3 reads CASSSTRTGGGYTF. CDR3 in DNA: TGTGCCAGCAGCTCAACGAGGACAGGGGGCGGCTACACCTTC.

This clone was picked up a small number of times. V usage is TRBV21-1 and J usage is TRBJ1-4; the table's D call, TRBD1, has no DNA check behind it. TRBV21-1 is a listed pseudogene. The CDR3 runs to 15 residues. The CDR3 DNA sequence: TGTGCCAGCAGATCCCTCAGGGGGAGGTTTGAAAAACTGTTTTTT. As protein: CASRSLRGRFEKLFF.

V and J are TRBV29-1 and TRBJ1-2; 7 nucleotides line up with TRBD1. CDR3 length equals 13 residues. Germline V CDR1 and CDR2: SQVTM, ANQGSEA. The V segment lost 6 bases and the J segment 3 bases; nucleotides outside the gene matches: 7. The CDR3 DNA follows: TGCAGCGTATACAGGGGTGGTCACTATGGCTACACCTTC. It yields the protein CSVYRGGHYGYTF.